This TCR beta chain was sequenced for a study of shared clonotypes between healthy human individuals. Overall study results and limits: Non-shared clonotypes displayed generation probabilities falling below those of clonotypes present in all four donors. The authors sampled blood alone, and tissue repertoires likely differ.

CD8 cells regarded as naive lacked CD45RO, were positively chosen for CCR7, and omitted terminally differentiated effector memory CD45RA+ cells. CDR1 and CDR2 from the germline V gene are LGHNA and YNFKEQ. V was pared by 0 bases and J by 2 bases, with 12 bases between. The CDR3 covers 16 residues. Some clones are missing from TCRdb's copy, which holds only in-frame ones; the method was immunoSEQ multiplex PCR. The sample holds around 2.1 million clones, roughly 91% seen once. Concerning this clone: Its antigen remains unknown.

The rearrangement joins TRBV4-2 to TRBJ2-3; D unresolved. Sequenced material: naive CD8+ T cells from PBMCs. This TCR derives from a man between 18 and 35 years old in good health. Some clones in this sample may be carry-over from other donors' samples. The CDR3 DNA follows: TGTGCCAGCAGCCAAGATGGGCAGCTTATCACAGATACGCAGTATTTT. Translating it yields CASSQDGQLITDTQYF.